This entry features one TCR beta chain sequence. The data are from a study of blood T cell repertoires in COVID-19. CDR3 size: 14 residues. V was pared by 6 bases and J by 1 base, with 12 bases between. CDR1 and CDR2 from the germline V gene are MNHEY and SVGAGI. As originally analysed: Estimated nucleated cell counts came from reference gene primer amplification. TCRdb's table, derived via immunoSEQ multiplex PCR, lists solely in-frame clones and lacks some. From that table come the V and J calls and clone size; the DNA was used to work out D and trimming. The sample shows about 200,000 clones, about 89% of them seen only once.

The sequenced sample consisted of peripheral blood. The receptor's source is a man aged 40-50 years with acute or convalescent COVID-19. This chain connects TRBV6-5 to TRBJ2-5, with D perhaps TRBD1 (6 bases). This chain's CDR3 is CASRRRDTQETQYF. In DNA form, the CDR3 reads TGTGCCAGCAGGCGCCGGGACACCCAAGAGACCCAGTACTTC.